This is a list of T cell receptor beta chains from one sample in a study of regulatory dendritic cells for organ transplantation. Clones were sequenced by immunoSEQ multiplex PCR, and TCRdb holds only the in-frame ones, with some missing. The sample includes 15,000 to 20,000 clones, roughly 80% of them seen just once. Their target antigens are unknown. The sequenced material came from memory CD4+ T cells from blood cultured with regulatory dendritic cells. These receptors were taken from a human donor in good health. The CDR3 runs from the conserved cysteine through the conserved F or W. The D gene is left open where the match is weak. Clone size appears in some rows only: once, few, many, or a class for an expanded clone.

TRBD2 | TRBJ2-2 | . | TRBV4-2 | CASSQISGVGSTGELFF | TGTGCCAGCAGCCAGATCAGCGGGGTCGGCTCAACCGGGGAGCTGTTTTTT
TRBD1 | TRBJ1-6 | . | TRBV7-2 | CASSSVTGGNSPLHF | TGTGCCAGCAGCTCGGTGACAGGGGGGAATTCACCCCTCCACTTT
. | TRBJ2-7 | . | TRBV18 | CASSQGNGPYEQYF | TGTGCCAGCTCCCAGGGTAACGGCCCCTACGAGCAGTACTTC
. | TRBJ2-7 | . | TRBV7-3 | CASSLSPNSYEQYF | TGTGCCAGCAGCTTAAGCCCTAACTCCTACGAGCAGTACTTC
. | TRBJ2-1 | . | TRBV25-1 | CASSDPGRLYNEQFF | TGTGCCAGCAGTGATCCGGGACGCCTCTACAATGAGCAGTTCTTC
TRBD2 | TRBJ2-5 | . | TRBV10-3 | CAISEGGEGQETQYF | TGTGCCATCAGTGAGGGGGGGGAAGGCCAAGAGACCCAGTACTTC
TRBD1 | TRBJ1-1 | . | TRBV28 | CASSSPPGTGNTEAFF | TGTGCCAGCAGTTCACCCCCCGGGACAGGGAACACTGAAGCTTTCTTT
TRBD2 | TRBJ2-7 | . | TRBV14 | CASSSPTGLAGVNEQYF | TGTGCCAGCAGCTCCCCTACTGGACTAGCGGGAGTCAACGAGCAGTACTTC
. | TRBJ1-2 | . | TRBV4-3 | CASSQDGRGGDGYTF | TGCGCCAGCAGCCAAGATGGCCGGGGGGGGGATGGCTACACCTTC
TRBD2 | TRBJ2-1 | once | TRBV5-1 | CASSLAGLAGYNEQFF | TGCGCCAGCAGCTTGGCGGGACTAGCGGGCTACAATGAGCAGTTCTTC
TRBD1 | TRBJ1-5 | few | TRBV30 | CAWSDRGDQPQHF | TGTGCCTGGAGTGACAGGGGGGATCAGCCCCAGCATTTT
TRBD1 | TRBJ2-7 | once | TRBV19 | CASSIVGQGGRQYF | TGTGCCAGTAGTATTGTGGGACAGGGAGGAAGGCAGTACTTC
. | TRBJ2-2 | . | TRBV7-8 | CASSRTGELFF | TGTGCCAGCAGCCGAACCGGGGAGCTGTTTTTT
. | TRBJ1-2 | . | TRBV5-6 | CASSPVVGGGYTF | TGTGCCAGCAGCCCCGTCGTAGGGGGTGGCTACACCTTC
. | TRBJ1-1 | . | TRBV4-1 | CASSQDGNLRSGRREAFF | TGCGCCAGCAGCCAAGACGGTAATTTGCGGTCAGGCCGCCGGGAAGCTTTCTTT
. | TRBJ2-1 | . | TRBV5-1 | CASRAGPTNNEQFF | TGCGCCAGCCGGGCAGGCCCCACCAACAATGAGCAGTTCTTC
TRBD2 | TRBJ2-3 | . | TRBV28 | CASIRSGNTDTQYF | TGTGCCAGCATAAGGAGCGGGAACACAGATACGCAGTATTTT
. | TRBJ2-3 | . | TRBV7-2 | CASSFRPNGDTQYF | TGTGCCAGCAGCTTCCGTCCCAACGGGGATACGCAGTATTTT
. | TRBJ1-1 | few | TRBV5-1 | CASSYRENTEAFF | TGCGCCAGCAGCTACAGGGAGAACACTGAAGCTTTCTTT
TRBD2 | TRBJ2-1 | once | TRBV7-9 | CASQVGTSDNEQFF | TGTGCCAGCCAAGTAGGGACTAGCGACAATGAGCAGTTCTTC
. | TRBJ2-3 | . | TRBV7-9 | CASSLTATDTQYF | TGTGCCAGCAGCTTAACGGCGACAGATACGCAGTATTTT
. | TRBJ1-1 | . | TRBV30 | CAWRVLGKENTEAFF | TGTGCCTGGAGGGTACTCGGGAAGGAGAACACTGAAGCTTTCTTT
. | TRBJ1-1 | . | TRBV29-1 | CSVRRMATEAFF | TGCAGCGTTCGCAGGATGGCAACTGAAGCTTTCTTT
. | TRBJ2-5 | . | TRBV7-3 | CASSFAATETQYF | TGTGCCAGCAGCTTTGCTGCTACGGAGACCCAGTACTTC
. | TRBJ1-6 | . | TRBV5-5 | CASSVVLDSPLHF | TGTGCCAGCAGCGTTGTATTGGATTCACCCCTCCACTTT
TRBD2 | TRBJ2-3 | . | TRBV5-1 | CASSLLLSGSFSTDTQYF | TGCGCCAGCAGCTTGCTTCTTAGCGGGTCGTTTAGCACAGATACGCAGTATTTT
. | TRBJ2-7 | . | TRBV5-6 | CASSVDREQYF | TGTGCCAGCAGCGTAGATAGGGAGCAGTACTTC
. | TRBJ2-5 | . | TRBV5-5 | CASSLSGSEETQYF | TGTGCCAGCAGCTTATCGGGATCCGAAGAGACCCAGTACTTC
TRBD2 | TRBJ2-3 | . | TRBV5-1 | CASSLGTSTDTQYF | TGCGCCAGCAGTCTCGGGACTAGTACAGATACGCAGTATTTT
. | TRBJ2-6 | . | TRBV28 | CASVSGANVLTF | TGTGCCAGCGTATCTGGGGCCAACGTCCTGACTTTC
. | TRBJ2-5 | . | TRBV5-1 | CASNNGGIQETQYF | TGCGCCAGCAATAACGGCGGGATCCAAGAGACCCAGTACTTC
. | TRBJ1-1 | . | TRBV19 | CASSTEPSNTEAFF | TGTGCCAGTAGTACAGAACCATCGAACACTGAAGCTTTCTTT
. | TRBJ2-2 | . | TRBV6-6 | CASSPGTPNTGELFF | TGTGCCAGCAGCCCCGGGACTCCTAACACCGGGGAGCTGTTTTTT
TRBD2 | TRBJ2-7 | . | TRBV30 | CACWTSGSGGSYEQYF | TGTGCCTGCTGGACTAGCGGGAGCGGGGGTAGCTACGAGCAGTACTTC